This TCR beta chain was recorded in a study of identical twins listed by TCRdb under 2016. Concerning the study at large: The study deep-sequenced TCR alpha and beta repertoires from monozygotic twins, unrelated adults of various ages and cord blood to test whether fetal clonotypes persist. To rule out contamination, replicate twin experiments were performed at different times with different library preparation protocols. The paper's findings and limits, for the study overall: Because the same donors could not be followed over many years, the conclusions relied on cross-sectional statistical analysis. Invariant T cells such as MAIT and iNKT could partly confound zero-insertion analyses, though diverse VJ usage argued against this for most clonotypes. The excess sharing between twins in beta out-of-frame sequences was weaker because fewer shared sequences reduced the signal-to-noise ratio. Compared with coincidental sharing between unrelated individuals, out-of-frame TCR alpha sequences shared between twins showed an excess of sequences with low generation probability. Abundant cord blood beta clonotypes carried fewer insertions; young adult naive repertoires showed a weaker similar trend, while memory repertoires showed none. Recombination models systematically underestimated out-of-frame TCR alpha sharing in monozygotic twins but agreed with sharing between unrelated individuals.

Library creation used 5' RACE. Sequenced on an Illumina HiSeq 2000. A universal primer binding site was added through template switching, and the final cDNA carried a unique molecular identifier so that TCR cDNA molecules could be counted accurately. Specific primers in the conserved constant-segment region were used to synthesize first-strand cDNA for TCR alpha and beta chains. To control for contamination, every cDNA library carried two barcodes: a SMART-Mk sample barcode plus Illumina barcodes. Two successive PCR steps introduced TruSeq adapter sequences along with Illumina sample barcodes. The Illumina HiSeq platform was used with custom primers to sequence TCR alpha and beta cDNA libraries. The authors' pipeline ran thus. MiGEC was used to process raw reads and extract unique molecular identifiers, and MiXCR was used to find CDR3 positions. Recombination models were inferred per individual with the repgenHMM and IGoR tools using an EM algorithm. The tcR package in R was used for shared clonotype analysis, with sharing normalized by the product of cloneset sizes. To study raw recombination without the effects of thymic and clonal selection, out-of-frame nonproductive sequences were analyzed. TCRdb took the public reads, trimmed them with fastp at Q25, ran MiXCR for clone calling and kept in-frame beta chains. A single entry per CDR3 protein holds the most common genes and DNA from its merged rows. The V and J calls and clone size come from TCRdb's table, not from the authors' own analysis. The sample data list about 690,000 distinct CDR3 sequences, and around 21% of these were observed just once. The ten largest clones capture approximately 4.5% of the sample.

Worth noting for this clonotype: Which antigen it targets is not known. No base quality information exists; no much larger clone differs at one position.

From its cysteine to its phenylalanine, the CDR3 spans 17 amino acids. The only DNA kept is the CDR3, 51 bases in frame from the first base. Germline trimming: 0 bases from V, 0 bases from J; junction bases outside gene matches: 5. Every donor in the study was a healthy Caucasian. The twin cohort comprised three pairs of female monozygotic twins, all aged roughly 18 to 30 years. RNA for TCR libraries was isolated from peripheral blood mononuclear cells. This sample was shared with a second study, whose subject was T cells expressing NK-cell markers. The second paper states: Three sorted T-cell subsets (CD3+CD56+NKG2C+, CD3+CD56+NKG2C- and CD3+CD56-NKG2C+) from fewer than 10 donors had their TCR beta-chain repertoires profiled. Of the eight sequenced donors, seven were found to be HCMV-seropositive and one was found to be HCMV-seronegative. In several experiments an anti-gammadeltaTCR antibody was added to restrict sorting to alphabetaTCR-expressing T cells. In six donors, the dominant CD3+CD56+NKG2C+ clonotypes were among the top 10 CD8+ clonotypes and accounted for about 1.0-7.0% of CD8+ T cells. Those dominant clonotypes were again the most abundant among CD3+CD56-NKG2C+ cells in a handful of donors, at about 25-60.1%. Whether the expanded NKG2C-expressing T cell clones were specific for HCMV antigens remained unclear. Randomly selected healthy volunteers, three men and five women, were used as the eight sequenced donors. To determine HCMV serostatus, a commercial ELISA kit was used to detect HCMV-specific IgG in serum. Bulk peripheral blood T-cell repertoires were additionally sequenced from unsorted PBMC for over 5 donors. MIGEC was used to demultiplex reads and group reads by UMI, and MiTCR was used to assemble and quantify clonotypes. To exclude erroneous sequences, any TCR cDNA sequence not supported by at least two reads was discarded. The tcR package was used for downstream repertoire analysis, and clonotypes were matched across fractions by CDR3 nucleotide sequence plus V segment. Antigen specificity was annotated against VDJdb with VDJmatch, allowing one amino acid substitution in CDR3.

Sequences were obtained from PBMCs. This sequence uses TRBV12-3 or TRBV12-4 and TRBJ2-3, and 8 bases in between align with TRBD2. The clonotype comes from a woman aged 18-29 years in good health. The CDR3 region reads CASSLATGRGSTDTQYF. The sequence in DNA is TGTGCCAGCAGTTTAGCGACCGGGAGGGGAAGCACAGATACGCAGTATTTT.